This TCR beta chain was recovered during a study of cytomegalovirus exposure and HLA in healthy donors. Points on this clone: What it binds is not known.

The CDR3 is 14 amino acids. Germline CDR1 and CDR2: SNHLY and FYNNEI. Trimming took 4 bases from V and 9 from J; bases not matched to a gene: 4. Study results and limitations: Reports credit the classifier with highly specific, highly sensitive diagnosis of cytomegalovirus status.

The PCR contained 60 Vbeta and 13 Jbeta primers. The protocol was immunoSEQ multiplex PCR, while the TCRdb copy is restricted to in-frame clones and leaves out a portion. The table has 200,000 or so clones, 75% to 90% seen once. The TCR was taken from a boy aged 2 to 10 in good health and CMV-seronegative. The V call is TRBV2, the J call TRBJ2-1; 12 bases fit TRBD2. The sequenced material came from PBMCs. This CDR3 reads CASSVTSGSTEQFF. CDR3 DNA: TGTGCCAGCAGTGTGACTAGCGGGAGCACTGAGCAGTTCTTC.